This entry lists 13 T cell receptor beta chains sequenced from one sample in a study of response to subunit inactivated influenza vaccine. TCRdb processed the RT-PCR reads anew with MiXCR; each CDR3 protein has one entry. The sample holds 290,000 or so distinct CDR3 sequences, approximately 20% seen once. The sample was PBMCs from blood, taken less than 22 months after vaccination. These receptors originate from a man between 50 and 69 years old who received an inactivated influenza vaccine.

This clonotype was found a few times. The chain links TRBV4-1 to TRBJ2-5, with 7 bases identical to TRBD2. V lost 0 bases to trimming and J lost 1 base; unmatched junction nucleotides: 8. The CDR3 extends over 17 amino acids. CDR1 MGHRA and CDR2 YSYEKL come from the germline V gene. CDR3 loop: CASSQDPTGTTQETQYF. As DNA, the CDR3 is TGCGCCAGCAGCCAAGACCCTACCGGGACTACCCAAGAGACCCAGTACTTC.

The chain combines TRBV20-1 with TRBJ1-1; D ambiguous. CDR3 length: 13 residues. Germline CDR1 and CDR2: DFQATT and SNEGSKA (reference sequence). Trimming removed 2 bases from V and 4 bases from J, with 11 bases in between. CDR3 protein: CSARRDETTEAFF. The CDR3 DNA reads TGCAGTGCTAGAAGGGATGAGACCACTGAAGCTTTCTTT.

This clonotype was counted between two and nine times. The chain uses TRBV27 and TRBJ1-1; no clear D gene. The germline CDR1 and CDR2 sequences are MNHEY and SMNVEV (reference sequence). With 5 bases removed from V and 1 base from J, the gap between germline ends came to 14 bases. This CDR3 spans 15 amino acids. CDR3 amino acids: CASSRQLGSNTEAFF. CDR3 DNA: TGTGCCAGCAGTCGCCAGCTGGGCTCGAACACTGAAGCTTTCTTT.

The chain recombines TRBV7-9 with TRBJ1-1; TRBD1 is a possible D gene (5 bases). Trimming pared 5 bases from V and 6 bases from J, leaving 19 bases between. The CDR3 covers 15 residues. Germline V gene sequence: CDR1 SEHNR, CDR2 FQNEAQ (reference sequence). CDR3 in amino acids: CASSPPGTLNPEAFF. CDR3 DNA: TGTGCCAGCAGCCCGCCCGGGACGCTAAACCCTGAAGCTTTCTTT.

V gene TRBV6-1 combines with J gene TRBJ2-7; 8 bases agree with TRBD1. V shed 5 bases and J 3 bases; nucleotides not matched to a gene: 9. Looked up from germline, CDR1 is MNHNS and CDR2 is SASEGT. The CDR3 is 15 amino acids. The CDR3 DNA follows: TGTGCCAGCAGTATTTCAGACAGGGGTAGCTACGAGCAGTACTTC. This encodes CASSISDRGSYEQYF.

V and J are TRBV5-4 and TRBJ1-2; 7 bases agree with TRBD1. Germline CDR1 is SGHNT and CDR2 is YYREEE (reference sequence). The CDR3 has 14 amino acids. The J segment lost 4 bases and the V segment lost 3 bases, leaving 6 bases of the junction unmatched. CDR3 loop: CASSSTRDSYGYTF. For the CDR3, the DNA is TGTGCCAGCAGCTCCACCCGGGACAGCTATGGCTACACCTTC. Based on the CDR3 plus reference TRBV5-4 and TRBJ1-2, the full variable domain is ETGVTQSPTHLIKTRGQQVTLRCSSQSGHNTVSWYQQALGQGPQFIFQYYREEENGRGNFPPRFSGLQFPNYSSELNVNALELDDSALYLCASSSTRDSYGYTFGSGTRLTVV.

The J gene is TRBJ1-4, the V gene TRBV5-1; 8 nucleotides match TRBD1. Germline CDR1 SGHRS, CDR2 YFSETQ. Losses at the gene ends were 4 bases for V and 7 bases for J; bases not matched to a gene: 9. CDR3 length equals 15 residues. The CDR3 sequence: CASSPQGALGEKLFF. In DNA form, the CDR3 reads TGCGCCAGCAGCCCTCAGGGGGCCCTCGGTGAAAAACTGTTTTTT. Full variable domain (outside the CDR3, taken from reference TRBV5-1 and TRBJ1-4): KAGVTQTPRYLIKTRGQQVTLSCSPISGHRSVSWYQQTPGQGLQFLFEYFSETQRNKGNFPGRFSGRQFSNSRSEMNVSTLELGDSALYLCASSPQGALGEKLFFGSGTQLSVL.

This clonotype has just a few counts. A read error may account for a junction end that differs from germline. The V gene is TRBV2, the J gene TRBJ1-2; D not certain. The CDR3 loop spans 12 amino acids. Germline V gene sequence: CDR1 SNHLY, CDR2 FYNNEI. CDR3 loop: CASSDGAGPPIF. CDR3 nucleotide sequence: TGTGCCAGCAGTGACGGCGCAGGACCCCCTATCTTC.

This sequence joins TRBV4-2 and TRBJ1-3; unclear D gene. V was trimmed by 1 base and J by 2 bases, leaving 3 bases between them. The CDR3 has 13 amino acids. Germline CDR1 and CDR2: LGHNA and YNFKEQ. CDR3 region: CASSQGPGNTIYF. DNA for the CDR3: TGTGCCAGCAGCCAAGGGCCTGGAAACACCATATATTTT.

This clonotype showed up many times. This chain connects TRBV12-3 or TRBV12-4 to TRBJ1-1; D is perhaps TRBD1 (6 bases). This CDR3 has 13 amino acids. V was shortened by 6 bases and J by 5 bases, with 13 bases between the two germline ends. CDR3 bases: TGTGCCAGCAGACAGGGCTCGAGAACTGAAGCTTTCTTT. Translated: CASRQGSRTEAFF.

This clonotype was observed once. The gene calls are TRBV7-9 and TRBJ2-7; 9 bases line up with TRBD1. CDR3 length: 14 residues. J gave up 6 bases and V 2 bases, and 5 bases lay outside the gene matches. Germline values: CDR1 SEHNR, CDR2 FQNEAQ (reference sequence). Here the CDR3 reads CASSLMDRGVEQYF. The CDR3 bases are TGTGCCAGCAGCTTAATGGACAGGGGAGTCGAGCAGTACTTC.

Ten or more counts support this clonotype. This chain links TRBV4-1 with TRBJ2-1; D call uncertain. Germline V lookup: CDR1 MGHRA, CDR2 YSYEKL. The CDR3 covers 15 residues. V was trimmed by 1 base and J by 2 bases, leaving 9 bases between them. The CDR3 loop reads CASSQGPGAYNEQFF. CDR3 nucleotide sequence: TGCGCCAGCAGCCAAGGCCCTGGGGCCTACAATGAGCAGTTCTTC.

The genes are TRBV20-1 and TRBJ1-6, with 8 bases that match TRBD1. This CDR3 is 14 amino acids long. After removal of 0 bases from V and 10 bases from J, the junction contained 5 bases not matched to a gene. CDR1 and CDR2 from the germline V gene are DFQATT and SNEGSKA (reference sequence). In nucleotides, the CDR3 is TGCAGTGCTAGAGATACCACAGGGGGATCACCCCTCCACTTT. Translation: CSARDTTGGSPLHF.